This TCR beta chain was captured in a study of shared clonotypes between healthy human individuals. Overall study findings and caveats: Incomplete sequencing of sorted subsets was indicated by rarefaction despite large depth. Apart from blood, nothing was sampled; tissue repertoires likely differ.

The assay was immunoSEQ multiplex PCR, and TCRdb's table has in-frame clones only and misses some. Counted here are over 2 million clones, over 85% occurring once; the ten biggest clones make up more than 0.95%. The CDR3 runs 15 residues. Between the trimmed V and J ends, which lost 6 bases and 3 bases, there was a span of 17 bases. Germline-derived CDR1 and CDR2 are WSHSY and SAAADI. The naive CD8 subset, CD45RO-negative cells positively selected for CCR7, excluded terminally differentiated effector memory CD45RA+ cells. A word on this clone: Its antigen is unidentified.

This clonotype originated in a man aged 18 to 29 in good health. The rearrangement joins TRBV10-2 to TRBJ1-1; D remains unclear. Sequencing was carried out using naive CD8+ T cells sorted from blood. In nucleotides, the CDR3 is TGCGCCAGCAGACTACACACGGATCAGGACACTGAAGCTTTCTTT. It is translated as CASRLHTDQDTEAFF.